A single sample gave rise to the 11 T cell receptor beta chains below, sequenced in a study of T cells in Graves' hyperthyroidism and ophthalmopathy. From RNA transcripts, TCR beta CDR3 regions were amplified. The TCR CDR3 first-round RT-PCR relied on the HTBI primer set. TCRdb reprocessed the multiplex PCR reads via MiXCR and lists one record per CDR3 protein. Found here are over 250,000 distinct CDR3 sequences, around 20% of them singletons; the top ten hold roughly 60%. The sample comprised blood. The receptors shown here come from a young man with Graves' ophthalmopathy.

This clonotype was counted ten times or more. The genes are TRBV13 and TRBJ2-1; no definite D call. CDR1 is PRHDT and CDR2 is FYEKMQ in the germline V gene (reference sequence). Trimming cost V 8 bases and J 4 bases, with 9 bases left between them. This CDR3 has 12 amino acids. The CDR3 region is CASSKEYNEQFF. The CDR3 DNA reads TGTGCCAGCTCCAAGGAGTACAATGAGCAGTTCTTC.

This clonotype was detected many times. The rearrangement links TRBV28 to TRBJ1-6, with 10 bases that match TRBD1. This CDR3 contains 14 residues. Germline V lookup: CDR1 MDHEN, CDR2 SYDVKM. Germline trimming cut 6 bases from V and 9 bases from J; bases unmatched to any gene: 5. The CDR3 protein is CASSSGTGVSPLHF. The CDR3 DNA reads as TGTGCCAGCAGCTCCGGGACAGGGGTTTCACCCCTCCACTTT.

J is TRBJ2-5 and V is TRBV29-1, with a tentative D call TRBD2 (6 bases). The V end lost 2 bases, the J end lost 4 bases, and 14 bases lay between the germline ends. Germline lookup yields CDR1 SQVTM and CDR2 ANQGSEA. The CDR3 sequence is 14 residues long. CDR3 amino acids: CSVEPWGELETQYF. The CDR3 nucleotides are TGCAGCGTTGAACCCTGGGGGGAATTAGAGACCCAGTACTTC.

This clonotype was counted between two and nine times. This chain connects TRBV2 to TRBJ2-7, with TRBD2 matching 13 bases. This CDR3 comprises 15 residues. V was clipped by 6 bases and J by 6 bases; unmatched bases: 8. Germline-derived CDR1 and CDR2 are SNHLY and FYNNEI. Here the CDR3 reads CASRSGLAGPREQYF. As DNA, the CDR3 is TGTGCCAGCAGATCGGGACTAGCGGGGCCCCGCGAGCAGTACTTC.

This clonotype was seen a few times. The chain combines TRBV28 with TRBJ2-1, with 11 positions matching TRBD2. Germline values: CDR1 MDHEN, CDR2 SYDVKM. The CDR3 length is 17 residues. V was pared by 8 bases and J by 0 bases, with 9 bases of the junction left unmatched. The CDR3 bases are TGTGCCAGCTATCCGACTAGCGGGGCGAGCTCCTACAATGAGCAGTTCTTC. Protein product: CASYPTSGASSYNEQFF.

The chain recombines TRBV7-8 with TRBJ2-1; 12 bases agree with TRBD1. V lost 1 base and J lost 8; bases outside the gene matches: 12. Per germline, CDR1 SGHVS and CDR2 FQNEAQ. The CDR3 runs 18 residues. This CDR3 reads CASSLGSIGTGGLDEQFF. Written as DNA, the CDR3 is TGTGCCAGCAGCTTAGGGTCCATCGGGACAGGGGGCTTGGATGAGCAGTTCTTC.

V is TRBV29-1 and J is TRBJ1-2, with 9 bases aligning to TRBD1. The germline gives CDR1 SQVTM, CDR2 ANQGSEA. CDR3 size: 11 residues. Trimming at V came to 8 bases and at J to 7 bases, leaving 5 bases not matched to a gene. The CDR3 DNA sequence: TGCAGCTTTGGACAGGGGCCTGGCTACACCTTC. It encodes CSFGQGPGYTF.

The chain combines TRBV11-1 with TRBJ2-2; the D call may be TRBD1 or TRBD2 (6 bases each). The V end was cut by 5 bases, the J end by 3 bases, with 13 bases between. Looked up from germline, CDR1 is SGHAT and CDR2 is FQDESV (reference sequence). This CDR3 comprises 15 residues. The CDR3 coding sequence is TGTGCCAGCAGCCCCCTGGGGGGCGACACCGGGGAGCTGTTTTTT. Amino acids: CASSPLGGDTGELFF.

The chain is built from TRBV11-3 and TRBJ1-6; D is ambiguous. The ends were cut back, 5 bases at V and 7 bases at J, with 12 bases in the middle. The CDR3 length is 14 residues. Germline-derived CDR1 and CDR2 are SGHNT and YENEEA. The CDR3 region has the DNA TGTGCCAGCAGCGCAACTACAGAGAATTCACCCCTCCACTTT. Residues: CASSATTENSPLHF.

This clonotype was recorded a few times. This chain joins TRBV2 and TRBJ2-5; no definite D call. The germline V gene encodes CDR1 SNHLY and CDR2 FYNNEI. The CDR3 sequence is 15 residues long. Trimming pared 8 bases from V and 2 bases from J, leaving 18 bases between. The CDR3 nucleotides are TGTGCCAGCGAGTTATCCCTAAATTGGCAAGAGACCCAGTACTTC. It translates to CASELSLNWQETQYF.

This clonotype was picked up many times. This CDR3 reads CASRPPGRLHESRGYTF. Here the CDR3 DNA reads TGTGCCAGCAGGCCCCCGGGACGGCTACATGAATCAAGAGGCTACACCTTC. V is TRBV12-3 or TRBV12-4 and J is TRBJ1-2, with D perhaps TRBD1 (5 bases). The length of the CDR3 is 17 residues. V was shortened by 6 bases and J by 8 bases, with 28 bases between the two germline ends.